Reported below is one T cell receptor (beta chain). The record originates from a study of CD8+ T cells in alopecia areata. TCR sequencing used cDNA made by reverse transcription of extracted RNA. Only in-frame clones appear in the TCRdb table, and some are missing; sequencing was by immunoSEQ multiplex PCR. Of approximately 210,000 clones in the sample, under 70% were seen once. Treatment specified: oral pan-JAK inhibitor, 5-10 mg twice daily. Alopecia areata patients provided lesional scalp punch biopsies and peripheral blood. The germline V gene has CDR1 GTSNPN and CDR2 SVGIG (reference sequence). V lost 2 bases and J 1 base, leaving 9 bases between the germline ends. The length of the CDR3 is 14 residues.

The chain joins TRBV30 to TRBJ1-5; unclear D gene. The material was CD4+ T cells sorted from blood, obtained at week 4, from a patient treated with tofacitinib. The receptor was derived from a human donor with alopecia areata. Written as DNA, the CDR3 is TGTGCCTGGAGTCGGACGGAGAGCAATCAGCCCCAGCATTTT. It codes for CAWSRTESNQPQHF.